This T cell receptor beta chain was documented in a study of tumour-infiltrating T cells in Burkitt lymphoma. The table came from immunoSEQ multiplex PCR; TCRdb's copy has only in-frame clones and leaves some out. The sample carries around 46,000 clones, 31% recorded once. With 4 bases removed from V and 4 bases from J, the gap between germline ends came to 15 bases. CDR3 length: 14 amino acids. Germline CDR1 and CDR2: SGHNT and YYREEE (reference sequence). The chain couples TRBV5-4 to TRBJ2-7; D not resolved. Sequenced input: tumor tissue. This clonotype was sampled from a human donor with Burkitt lymphoma. The CDR3 here is CASSPNGPSYEQYF. The CDR3 DNA reads TGTGCCAGCAGCCCGAACGGTCCTTCTTACGAGCAGTACTTC. Full variable domain (missing parts from reference TRBV5-4 and TRBJ2-7): ETGVTQSPTHLIKTRGQQVTLRCSSQSGHNTVSWYQQALGQGPQFIFQYYREEENGRGNFPPRFSGLQFPNYSSELNVNALELDDSALYLCASSPNGPSYEQYFGPGTRLTVT.